The 5 T cell receptor beta chains presented below share a single source sample, sequenced in a study of radiotherapy plus CTLA-4 blockade in lung cancer. TCRdb's table, derived via immunoSEQ multiplex PCR, lists solely in-frame clones and lacks some. The sample consists of roughly 110,000 clones, 70% to 85% of them appearing once. Here the sequenced sample was peripheral blood, taken from a patient treated with radiotherapy plus ipilimumab. These receptor sequences come from a human donor with non-small cell lung cancer that progressed on radiotherapy plus ipilimumab. Some clones in this sample may be carry-over from other donors' samples.

The gene calls are TRBV7-2 and TRBJ2-3; D remains ambiguous. In germline, CDR1 is SGHTA, CDR2 FQGNSA. This CDR3 contains 15 residues. The germline V and J ends were trimmed by 1 base and 4 bases, with 12 bases remaining between them. CDR3 DNA sequence: TGTGCCAGCAGCTTAGATCTGATAACCGCAGATACGCAGTATTTT. This encodes CASSLDLITADTQYF.

The chain employs TRBV5-1 and TRBJ1-5, with D tentatively TRBD1 (6 bases). Germline V lookup: CDR1 SGHRS, CDR2 YFSETQ. V shed 2 bases and J shed 6 bases, with 9 bases lying between them. This CDR3 has 13 amino acids. This chain's CDR3 is CASSLQGTQPQHF. For the CDR3, the DNA is TGCGCCAGCAGCTTACAGGGAACTCAGCCCCAGCATTTT.

J is TRBJ1-4 and V is TRBV12-5; a possible D gene is TRBD1 (5 bases). The CDR3 has 17 residues. Germline loops: CDR1 LGHNT, CDR2 FRNRAP. V lost 1 base, J lost 0 bases, and 12 bases lay in between. CDR3 bases: TGTGCTAGTGGTTTGGGGCTTTTAGGGGCAACTAATGAAAAACTGTTTTTT. It encodes CASGLGLLGATNEKLFF.

This clone has just one count. This chain joins TRBV5-6 and TRBJ2-5; 8 bases are shared with TRBD2. This CDR3 is built from 14 residues. The J segment lost 5 bases and the V segment lost 4 bases, leaving 7 bases of the junction unmatched. The germline gives CDR1 SGHDT, CDR2 YYEEEE. DNA for the CDR3: TGTGCCAGCAGCGGGGGAGCGGGGGATGAGACCCAGTACTTC. Its translation: CASSGGAGDETQYF.

The V call is TRBV25-1, the J call TRBJ2-1; D is perhaps TRBD2 (7 bases). V gave up 4 bases and J gave up 0 bases, with 16 bases separating them. Germline loops: CDR1 MGHDK, CDR2 SYGVNS. CDR3 size: 17 residues. The CDR3 loop reads CASSAGEGTHSYNEQFF. The CDR3 coding sequence is TGTGCCAGCAGTGCCGGGGAGGGGACACACTCCTACAATGAGCAGTTCTTC.